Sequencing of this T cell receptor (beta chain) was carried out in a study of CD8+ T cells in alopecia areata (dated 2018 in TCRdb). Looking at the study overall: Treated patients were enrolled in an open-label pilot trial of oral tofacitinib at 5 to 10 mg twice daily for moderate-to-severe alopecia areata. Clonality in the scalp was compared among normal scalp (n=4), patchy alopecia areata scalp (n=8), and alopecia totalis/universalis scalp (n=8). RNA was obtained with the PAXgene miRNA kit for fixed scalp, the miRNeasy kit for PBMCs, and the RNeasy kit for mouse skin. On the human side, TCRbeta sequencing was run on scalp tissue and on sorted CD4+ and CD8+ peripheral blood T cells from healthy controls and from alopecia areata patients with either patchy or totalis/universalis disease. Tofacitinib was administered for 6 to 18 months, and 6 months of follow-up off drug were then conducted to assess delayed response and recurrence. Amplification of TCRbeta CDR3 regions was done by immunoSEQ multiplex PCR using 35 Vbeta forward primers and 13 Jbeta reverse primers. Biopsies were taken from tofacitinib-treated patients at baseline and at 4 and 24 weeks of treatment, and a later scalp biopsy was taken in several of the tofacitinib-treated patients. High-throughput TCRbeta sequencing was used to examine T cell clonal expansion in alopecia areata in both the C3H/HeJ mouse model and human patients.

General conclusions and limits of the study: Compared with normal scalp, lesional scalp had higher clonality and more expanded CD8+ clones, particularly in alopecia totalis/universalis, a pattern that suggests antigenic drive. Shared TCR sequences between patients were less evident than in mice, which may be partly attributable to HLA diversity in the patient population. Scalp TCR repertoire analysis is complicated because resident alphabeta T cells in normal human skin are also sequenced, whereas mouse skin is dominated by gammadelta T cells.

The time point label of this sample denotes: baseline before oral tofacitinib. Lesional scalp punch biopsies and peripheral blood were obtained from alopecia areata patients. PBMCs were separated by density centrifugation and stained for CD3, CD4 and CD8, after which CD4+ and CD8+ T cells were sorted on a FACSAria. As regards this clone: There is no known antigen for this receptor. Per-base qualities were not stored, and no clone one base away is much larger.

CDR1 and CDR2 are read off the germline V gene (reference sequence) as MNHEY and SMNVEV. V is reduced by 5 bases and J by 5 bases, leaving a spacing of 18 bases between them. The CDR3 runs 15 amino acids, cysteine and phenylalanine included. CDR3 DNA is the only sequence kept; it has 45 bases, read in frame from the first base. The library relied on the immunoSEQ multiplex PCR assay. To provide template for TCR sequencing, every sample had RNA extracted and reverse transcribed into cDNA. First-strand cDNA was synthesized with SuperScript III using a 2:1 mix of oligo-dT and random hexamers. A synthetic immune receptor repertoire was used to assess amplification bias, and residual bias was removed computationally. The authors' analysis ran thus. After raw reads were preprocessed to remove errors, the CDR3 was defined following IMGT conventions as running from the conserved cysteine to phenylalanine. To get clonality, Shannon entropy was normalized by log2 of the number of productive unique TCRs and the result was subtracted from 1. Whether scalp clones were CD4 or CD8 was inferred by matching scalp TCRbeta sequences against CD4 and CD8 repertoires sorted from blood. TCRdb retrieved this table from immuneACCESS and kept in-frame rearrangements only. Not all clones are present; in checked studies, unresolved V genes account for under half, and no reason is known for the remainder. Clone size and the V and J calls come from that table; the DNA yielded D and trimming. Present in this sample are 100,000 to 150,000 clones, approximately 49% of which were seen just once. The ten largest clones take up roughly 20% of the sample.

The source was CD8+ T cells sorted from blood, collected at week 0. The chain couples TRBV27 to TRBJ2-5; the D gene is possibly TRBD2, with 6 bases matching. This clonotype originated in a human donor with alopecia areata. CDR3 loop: CASSDRGGARETQYF. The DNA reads TGTGCCAGCAGTGACCGTGGCGGGGCTCGGGAGACCCAGTACTTC.